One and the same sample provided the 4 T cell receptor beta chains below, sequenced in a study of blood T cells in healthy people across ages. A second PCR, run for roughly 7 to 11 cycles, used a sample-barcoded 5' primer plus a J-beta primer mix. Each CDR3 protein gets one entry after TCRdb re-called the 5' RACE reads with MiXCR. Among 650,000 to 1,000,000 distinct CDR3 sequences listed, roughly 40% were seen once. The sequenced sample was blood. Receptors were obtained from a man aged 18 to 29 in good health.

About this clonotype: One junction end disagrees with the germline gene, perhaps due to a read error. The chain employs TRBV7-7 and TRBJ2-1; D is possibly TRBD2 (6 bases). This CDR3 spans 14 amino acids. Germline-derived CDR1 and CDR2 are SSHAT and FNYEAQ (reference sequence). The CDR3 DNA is TGTGCTAGCAGCTTAGCGCGAGAGGAGGGCGAGCAGTTCTTC. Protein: CASSLAREEGEQFF.

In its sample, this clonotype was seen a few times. Written as DNA, the CDR3 is TGTGCCAGCAAAGGGGGTTTAGGGACCGGGGAGCTGTTTTTT. Translated, it gives CASKGGLGTGELFF. The V and J genes are TRBV6-6 and TRBJ2-2, with a weak D call TRBD1 (6 bases). The germline CDR1 and CDR2 sequences are MNHNY and SVGAGI (reference sequence). V dropped 7 bases and J dropped 5 bases, with 14 bases sitting between them. The CDR3 runs to 14 residues.

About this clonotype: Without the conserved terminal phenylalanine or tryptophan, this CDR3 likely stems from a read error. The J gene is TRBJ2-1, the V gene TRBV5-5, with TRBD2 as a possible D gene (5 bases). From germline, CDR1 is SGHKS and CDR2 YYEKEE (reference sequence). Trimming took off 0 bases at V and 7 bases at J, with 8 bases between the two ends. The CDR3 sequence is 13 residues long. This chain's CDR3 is CASSLGLANEQFV. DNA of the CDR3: TGTGCCAGCAGCTTGGGCCTAGCTAATGAGCAGTTCGTC.

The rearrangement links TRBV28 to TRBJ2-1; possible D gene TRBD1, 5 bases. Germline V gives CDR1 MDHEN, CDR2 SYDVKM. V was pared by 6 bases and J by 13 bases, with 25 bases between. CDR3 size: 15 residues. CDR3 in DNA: TGTGCCAGCAGCGAACAGGAAAACCTTAAAGAGACCCAGTTCTTC. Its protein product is CASSEQENLKETQFF. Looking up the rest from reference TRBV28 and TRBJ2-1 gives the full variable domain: DVKVTQSSRYLVKRTGEKVFLECVQDMDHENMFWYRQDPGLGLRLIYFSYDVKMKEKGDIPEGYSVSREKKERFSLILESASTNQTSMYLCASSEQENLKETQFFGPGTRLTVL.